This T cell receptor beta chain was recorded in a study of technical replicates of blood from a handful of donors. Clones were read by immunoSEQ multiplex PCR, and TCRdb kept only the in-frame ones, dropping some. The sample has roughly 79,000 clones, 96% seen once. This CDR3 contains 16 residues. The junction had 8 bases not matched to a gene; V was cut back by 6 bases and J by 0 bases. The germline gives CDR1 SGHAT, CDR2 FQNNGV. This sequence originates from a human donor in good health. The material sequenced was T cells isolated from PBMCs. The J gene is TRBJ1-5, the V gene TRBV11-2; 7 nucleotides line up with TRBD1. CDR3 in amino acids: CASSRGQINSNQPQHF. CDR3 DNA sequence: TGTGCCAGCAGTCGGGGACAGATCAATAGCAATCAGCCCCAGCATTTT.